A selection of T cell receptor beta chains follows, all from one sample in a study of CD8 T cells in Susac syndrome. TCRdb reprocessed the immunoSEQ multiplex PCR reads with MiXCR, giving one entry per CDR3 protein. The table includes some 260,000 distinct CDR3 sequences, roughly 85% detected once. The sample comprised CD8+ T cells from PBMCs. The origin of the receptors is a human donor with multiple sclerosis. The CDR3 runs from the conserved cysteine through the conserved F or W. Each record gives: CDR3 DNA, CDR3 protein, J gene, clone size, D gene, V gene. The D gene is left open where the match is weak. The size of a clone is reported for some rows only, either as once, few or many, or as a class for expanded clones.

DNA: TGCAGTGCTAGAGATGCGGGAGGCCCCGAGCAGTACTTC
CDR3: CSARDAGGPEQYF
J: TRBJ2-7
size: few
D: TRBD2
V: TRBV20-1

DNA: TGTGCCACCAGCAGGGGATTGACTCAGCCCCAGCATTTT
CDR3: CATSRGLTQPQHF
J: TRBJ1-5
size: -
D: -
V: TRBV15

DNA: TGTGCCAGCAGCTTATGGCGGGAATTCTCCTACGAGCAGTACTTC
CDR3: CASSLWREFSYEQYF
J: TRBJ2-7
size: -
D: -
V: TRBV11-2

DNA: TGTGCCAGCAGTGAAGTTCTGGGGTTTGGCTATGGCTACACCTTC
CDR3: CASSEVLGFGYGYTF
J: TRBJ1-2
size: -
D: -
V: TRBV2

DNA: TGTGCCAGCAGCCAATTGACAGGGGCTCGCGAGCAGTACTTC
CDR3: CASSQLTGAREQYF
J: TRBJ2-7
size: once
D: TRBD1
V: TRBV3-1

DNA: TGTGCCAGTACGGGACAGGGGACCTACGAGCAGTACTTC
CDR3: CASTGQGTYEQYF
J: TRBJ2-7
size: once
D: TRBD1
V: TRBV2

DNA: TGTGCCAGCAGCCAATCTGCAGGTACAAACACTGAAGCTTTCTTT
CDR3: CASSQSAGTNTEAFF
J: TRBJ1-1
size: -
D: -
V: TRBV16

DNA: TGTGCCAGCAGCTTGACGATAACTGAAGCTTTCTTT
CDR3: CASSLTITEAFF
J: TRBJ1-1
size: -
D: -
V: TRBV5-8

DNA: TGTGCCAGCAGTCAGGACAGGGCCGACACTGAAGCTTTCTTT
CDR3: CASSQDRADTEAFF
J: TRBJ1-1
size: -
D: TRBD1
V: TRBV6-4

DNA: TGTGCCAGCACCGCCATCGGCTACGAGCAGTACTTC
CDR3: CASTAIGYEQYF
J: TRBJ2-7
size: -
D: -
V: TRBV16

DNA: TGCAGTGCTAGAGACGTCAAACGGAGGGGCACAGATACGCAGTATTTT
CDR3: CSARDVKRRGTDTQYF
J: TRBJ2-3
size: -
D: -
V: TRBV20-1

DNA: TGTGCCAGCAGCTTAGATCCGGGGATGAACACTGAAGCTTTCTTT
CDR3: CASSLDPGMNTEAFF
J: TRBJ1-1
size: -
D: -
V: TRBV11-2

DNA: TGTGCCAGCAGCACACGGAGTTCCGGGACGCCCTACGAGCAGTACTTC
CDR3: CASSTRSSGTPYEQYF
J: TRBJ2-7
size: -
D: -
V: TRBV6-1